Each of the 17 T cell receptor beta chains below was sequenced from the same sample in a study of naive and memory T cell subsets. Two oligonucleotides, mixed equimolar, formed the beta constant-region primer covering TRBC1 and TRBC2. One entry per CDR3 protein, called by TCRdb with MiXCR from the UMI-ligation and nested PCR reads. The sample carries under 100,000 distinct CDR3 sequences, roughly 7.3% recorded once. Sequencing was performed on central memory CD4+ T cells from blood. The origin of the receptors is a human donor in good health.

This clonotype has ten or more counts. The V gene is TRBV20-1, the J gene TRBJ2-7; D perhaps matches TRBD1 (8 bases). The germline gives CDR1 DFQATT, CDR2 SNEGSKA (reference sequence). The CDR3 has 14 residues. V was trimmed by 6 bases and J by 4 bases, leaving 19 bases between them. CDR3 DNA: TGCAGTGCCCCTTCCGCACAGGGGGGGTACGAGCAGTACTTC. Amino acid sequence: CSAPSAQGGYEQYF.

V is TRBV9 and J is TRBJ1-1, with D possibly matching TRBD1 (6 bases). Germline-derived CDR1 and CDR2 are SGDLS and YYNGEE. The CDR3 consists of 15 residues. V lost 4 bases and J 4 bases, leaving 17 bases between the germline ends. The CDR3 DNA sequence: TGTGCCAGCAGCTCTGGACAGCCTGGGGTCACTGAAGCTTTCTTT. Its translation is CASSSGQPGVTEAFF.

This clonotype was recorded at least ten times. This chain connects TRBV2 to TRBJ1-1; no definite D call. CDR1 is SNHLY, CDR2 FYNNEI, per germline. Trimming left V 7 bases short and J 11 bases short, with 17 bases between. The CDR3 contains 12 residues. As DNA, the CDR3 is TGTGCCAGCACTGCCTTTGATACCGTCGCTTTCTTT. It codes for CASTAFDTVAFF.

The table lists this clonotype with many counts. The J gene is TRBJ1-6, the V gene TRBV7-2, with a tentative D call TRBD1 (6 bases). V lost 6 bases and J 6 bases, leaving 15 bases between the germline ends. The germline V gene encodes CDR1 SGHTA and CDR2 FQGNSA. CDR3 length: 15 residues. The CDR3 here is CASRPNTGSNSPLHF. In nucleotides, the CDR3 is TGTGCCAGCAGACCCAATACAGGGAGTAATTCACCCCTCCACTTT.

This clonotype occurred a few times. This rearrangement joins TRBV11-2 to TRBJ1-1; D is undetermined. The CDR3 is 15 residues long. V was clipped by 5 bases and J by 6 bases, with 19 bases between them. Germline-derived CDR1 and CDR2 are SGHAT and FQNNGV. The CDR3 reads CASSPAGLLLAEAFF. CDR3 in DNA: TGTGCCAGCAGCCCTGCGGGCTTACTATTGGCTGAAGCTTTCTTT.

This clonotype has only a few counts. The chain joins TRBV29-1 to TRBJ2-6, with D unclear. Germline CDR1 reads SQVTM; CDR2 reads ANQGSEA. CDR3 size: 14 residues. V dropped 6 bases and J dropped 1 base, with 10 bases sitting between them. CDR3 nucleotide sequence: TGCAGCGTGAGGACCGCGTCTGGGGCCAACGTCCTGACTTTC. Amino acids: CSVRTASGANVLTF.

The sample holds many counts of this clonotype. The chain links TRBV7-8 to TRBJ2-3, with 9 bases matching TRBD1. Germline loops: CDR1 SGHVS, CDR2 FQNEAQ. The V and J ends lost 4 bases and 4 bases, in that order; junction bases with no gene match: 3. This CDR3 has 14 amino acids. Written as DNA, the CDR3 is TGTGCCAGCAGCTCGGGACAGGGTGCAGATACGCAGTATTTT. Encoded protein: CASSSGQGADTQYF. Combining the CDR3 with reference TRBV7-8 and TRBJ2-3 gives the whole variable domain GAGVSQSPRYKVAKRGQDVALRCDPISGHVSLFWYQQALGQGPEFLTYFQNEAQLDKSGLPSDRFFAERPEGSVSTLKIQRTQQEDSAVYLCASSSGQGADTQYFGPGTRLTVL.

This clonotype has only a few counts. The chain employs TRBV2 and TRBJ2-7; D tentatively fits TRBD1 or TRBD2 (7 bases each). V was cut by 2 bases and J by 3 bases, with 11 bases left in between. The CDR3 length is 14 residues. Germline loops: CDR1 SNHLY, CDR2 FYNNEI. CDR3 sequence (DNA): TGTGCCAGCAGTGAACAGGGGGAGGGCTACGAGCAGTACTTC. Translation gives CASSEQGEGYEQYF.

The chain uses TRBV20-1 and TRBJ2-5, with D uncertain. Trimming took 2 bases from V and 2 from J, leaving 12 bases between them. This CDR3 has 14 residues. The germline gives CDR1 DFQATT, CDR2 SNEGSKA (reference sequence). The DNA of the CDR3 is TGCAGTGCTAGATCTGTCTTAGTGCAAGAGACCCAGTACTTC. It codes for CSARSVLVQETQYF.

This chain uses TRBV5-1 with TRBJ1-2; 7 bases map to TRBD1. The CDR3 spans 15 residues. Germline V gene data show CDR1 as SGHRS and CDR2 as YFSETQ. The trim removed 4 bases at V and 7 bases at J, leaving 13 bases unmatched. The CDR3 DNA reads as TGCGCCAGCAGCGAAACAGGGAGGACAGGCGTTGGCTACACCTTC. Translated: CASSETGRTGVGYTF.

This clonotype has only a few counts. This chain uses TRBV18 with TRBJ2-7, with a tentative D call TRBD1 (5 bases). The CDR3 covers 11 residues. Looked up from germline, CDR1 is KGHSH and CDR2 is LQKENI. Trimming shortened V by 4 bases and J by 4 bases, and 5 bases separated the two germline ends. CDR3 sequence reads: CASSQGYEQYF. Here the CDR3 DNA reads TGTGCCAGCTCACAGGGGTACGAGCAGTACTTC.

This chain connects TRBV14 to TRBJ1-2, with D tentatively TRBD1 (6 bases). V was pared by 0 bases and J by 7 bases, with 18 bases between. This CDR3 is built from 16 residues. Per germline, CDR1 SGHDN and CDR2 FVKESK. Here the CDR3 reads CASSQDRAGRGSGYTF. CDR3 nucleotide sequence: TGTGCCAGCAGCCAAGATCGCGCCGGCAGGGGTAGTGGCTACACCTTC. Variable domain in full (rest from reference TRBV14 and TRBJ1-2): EAGVTQFPSHSVIEKGQTVTLRCDPISGHDNLYWYRRVMGKEIKFLLHFVKESKQDESGMPNNRFLAERTGGTYSTLKVQPAELEDSGVYFCASSQDRAGRGSGYTFGSGTRLTVV.

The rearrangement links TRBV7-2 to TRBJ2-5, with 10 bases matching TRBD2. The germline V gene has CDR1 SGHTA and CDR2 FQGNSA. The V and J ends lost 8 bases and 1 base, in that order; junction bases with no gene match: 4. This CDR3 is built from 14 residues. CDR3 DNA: TGTGCCAGCCTCCTAGCGGGAGCCCAAGAGACCCAGTACTTC. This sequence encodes CASLLAGAQETQYF.

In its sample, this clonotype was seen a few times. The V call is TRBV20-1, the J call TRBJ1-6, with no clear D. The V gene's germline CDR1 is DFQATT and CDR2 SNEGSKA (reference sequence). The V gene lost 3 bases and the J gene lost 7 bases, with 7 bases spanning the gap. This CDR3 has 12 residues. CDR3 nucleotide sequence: TGCAGTGCTAGTAACGGAAATTCACCCCTCCACTTT. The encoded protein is CSASNGNSPLHF.

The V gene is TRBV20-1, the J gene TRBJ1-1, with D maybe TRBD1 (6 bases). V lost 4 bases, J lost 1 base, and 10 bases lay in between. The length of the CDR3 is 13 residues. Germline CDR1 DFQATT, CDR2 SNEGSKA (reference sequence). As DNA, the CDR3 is TGCAGTGCTATCCGGACAGCGAACACTGAAGCTTTCTTT. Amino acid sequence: CSAIRTANTEAFF.

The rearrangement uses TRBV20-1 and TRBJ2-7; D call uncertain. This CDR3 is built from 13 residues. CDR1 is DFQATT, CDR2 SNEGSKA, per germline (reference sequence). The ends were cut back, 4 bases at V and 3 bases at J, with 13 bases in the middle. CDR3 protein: CSANKYPNYEQYF. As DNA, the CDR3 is TGCAGTGCTAACAAGTACCCCAACTACGAGCAGTACTTC.

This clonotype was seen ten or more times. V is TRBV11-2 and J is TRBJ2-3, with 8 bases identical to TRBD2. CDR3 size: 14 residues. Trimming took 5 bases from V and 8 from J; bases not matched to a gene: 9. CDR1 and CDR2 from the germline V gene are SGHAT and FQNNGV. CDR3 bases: TGTGCCAGCAGCCCCGGGACTAGACGGGGTACGCAGTATTTT. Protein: CASSPGTRRGTQYF.